The 31 T cell receptor beta chains reported below all come from one sample, sequenced in a study of OX40 agonist ivuxolimab in advanced cancers. The library was obtained by the immunoSEQ multiplex PCR assay. The clones in this table, taken by TCRdb from immuneACCESS, are in-frame only. Not every clone is retained; where verified, under half of the shortfall comes from an unresolved V gene, and the cause of the rest is unknown. The sample contains some 21,000 clones, over 80% of them found a single time. Clones ranked in the top ten supply roughly 49% of the sample. Material: CD4+ or CD8+ T cells sorted from blood, obtained in a trial of the OX40 agonist ivuxolimab. All receptors come from an adult with an advanced solid tumor such as melanoma, head and neck, liver or kidney cancer.

The chain recombines TRBV4-3 with TRBJ2-1; 7 bases match TRBD1. The CDR3 length is 15 residues. V dropped 5 bases and J dropped 0; count of bases not matched to a gene: 4. Germline CDR1 and CDR2: LGHNA and YSLEER. Written as DNA, the CDR3 is TGCGCCAGCAGCTCGGACAGGAACTCCTACAATGAGCAGTTCTTC. Protein product: CASSSDRNSYNEQFF.

This clone occurred once. The chain combines TRBV29-1 with TRBJ2-6; the match to TRBD1 covers 9 bases. V gave up 6 bases and J gave up 0 bases; unmatched junction bases: 3. Germline V gene lookup returns CDR1 SQVTM and CDR2 ANQGSEA. This CDR3 spans 15 amino acids. The DNA of the CDR3 is TGCAGCGTCCCGGGACAGGGCTCTGGGGCCAACGTCCTGACTTTC. Its protein is CSVPGQGSGANVLTF.

Only one count was recorded for this clone. J is TRBJ2-1 and V is TRBV19; D may correspond to TRBD1 or TRBD2 (5 bases each). The CDR3 loop spans 14 amino acids. V was pared by 5 bases and J by 4 bases, with 12 bases between. The V gene's germline CDR1 is LNHDA and CDR2 SQIVND (reference sequence). In nucleotides, the CDR3 is TGTGCCAGTAGTCTGGGACGGGGTTACAATGAGCAGTTCTTC. Translating gives CASSLGRGYNEQFF.

J is TRBJ2-2 and V is TRBV6-1; D may be TRBD1 or TRBD2 (6 bases each). V shed 5 bases and J shed 5 bases, with 15 bases lying between them. CDR1 and CDR2 from the germline V gene are MNHNS and SASEGT. The CDR3 extends over 15 amino acids. Written as DNA, the CDR3 is TGTGCCAGCAGTCCTCCGGGGGCAGAGACCGGGGAGCTGTTTTTT. This translates into CASSPPGAETGELFF.

This clone appeared a few times. The chain employs TRBV6-6 and TRBJ1-2; possible D gene TRBD1, 5 bases. Germline V gives CDR1 MNHNY, CDR2 SVGAGI (reference sequence). Between the trimmed V and J ends, which lost 0 bases and 7 bases, there was a span of 15 bases. The CDR3 has 15 residues. The DNA of the CDR3 is TGTGCCAGCAGTTACTCCATGGGCCAGGGACCTGGCTACACCTTC. It is translated as CASSYSMGQGPGYTF.

The CDR3 here is CASSPGVRRTDTQYF. The DNA of the CDR3 is TGTGCCAGCAGCCCGGGGGTGAGGCGCACAGATACGCAGTATTTT. The J gene is TRBJ2-3, the V gene TRBV11-2, with TRBD2 as a possible D gene (6 bases). V lost 5 bases to trimming and J lost 1 base, with 13 bases between them. CDR1 and CDR2 (germline): SGHAT, FQNNGV. There are 15 residues in the CDR3.

The chain links TRBV4-2 to TRBJ1-6, with D unresolved. This CDR3 contains 12 residues. Trimming left V 3 bases short and J 10 bases short, with 7 bases between. Germline CDR1 is LGHNA and CDR2 is YNFKEQ. Here the CDR3 reads CASSHEGSPLHF. The CDR3 DNA is TGTGCCAGCAGCCACGAGGGATCACCCCTCCACTTT.

The chain recombines TRBV13 with TRBJ2-5; perhaps TRBD2 as D (5 bases). Trimming shortened V by 5 bases and J by 2 bases, and 12 bases separated the two germline ends. The length of the CDR3 is 14 residues. Germline CDR1 and CDR2: PRHDT and FYEKMQ (reference sequence). The CDR3 sequence: CASSKLEKQETQYF. The DNA of the CDR3 is TGTGCCAGCAGCAAACTAGAAAAACAAGAGACCCAGTACTTC. The complete variable domain, with remaining parts taken from reference TRBV13 and TRBJ2-5, reads AAGVIQSPRHLIKEKRETATLKCYPIPRHDTVYWYQQGPGQDPQFLISFYEKMQSDKGSIPDRFSAQQFSDYHSELNMSSLELGDSALYFCASSKLEKQETQYFGPGTRLLVL.

The chain carries TRBV4-1 and TRBJ2-7, with no clear D. The CDR3 is 15 residues long. The V gene's germline CDR1 is MGHRA and CDR2 YSYEKL. The V and J ends lost 3 bases and 6 bases respectively, with 18 bases between them. The CDR3 is CASSHMLTVNCEQYF. In DNA form, the CDR3 reads TGCGCCAGCAGCCACATGTTAACGGTGAATTGCGAGCAGTACTTC.

The CDR3 coding sequence is TGTGCCAGCAGGGGACAGGGAAGGTACGAGCAGTACTTC. As protein: CASRGQGRYEQYF. The V gene is TRBV6-1, the J gene TRBJ2-7; 9 bases match TRBD1. The V gene's germline CDR1 is MNHNS and CDR2 SASEGT. Unmatched junction bases numbered 4, after V lost 6 bases and J lost 4 bases. The CDR3 is made up of 13 amino acids.

V usage is TRBV29-1 and J usage is TRBJ2-2; maybe TRBD1 (6 bases). CDR3 length equals 13 residues. With 5 bases removed from V and 6 bases from J, the gap between germline ends came to 13 bases. CDR1 is SQVTM, CDR2 ANQGSEA, per germline. The CDR3, as DNA: TGCAGCGTTCGGGACAACAGGTCCGGGGAGCTGTTTTTT. Encoded protein: CSVRDNRSGELFF.

In its sample, this clone was seen a few times. The genes are TRBV13 and TRBJ1-2; D call uncertain. The CDR3 is 12 amino acids. CDR1 is PRHDT and CDR2 is FYEKMQ in the germline V gene (reference sequence). The CDR3 nucleotides read TGTGTGTCCGGCAGGCTTAACTATGGCTACACCTTC. This encodes CVSGRLNYGYTF.

This chain joins TRBV2 and TRBJ1-1, with unresolved D. There are 11 residues in the CDR3. Germline values: CDR1 SNHLY, CDR2 FYNNEI. Trimming cost V 1 base and J 8 bases, with 5 bases left between them. The DNA of the CDR3 is TGTGCCAGCAGTGAAGGCCTAGAAGCTTTCTTT. It is translated as CASSEGLEAFF.

The V gene is TRBV15, the J gene TRBJ2-5; 10 nucleotides line up with TRBD2. Looked up from germline, CDR1 is LNHNV and CDR2 is YYDKDF (reference sequence). This CDR3 contains 15 residues. J gave up 5 bases and V 1 base, and 4 bases lay outside the gene matches. CDR3 sequence (DNA): TGTGCCACCAGCAGAGCCAATAGCGGGGGGGAGACCCAGTACTTC. This sequence encodes CATSRANSGGETQYF.

The chain recombines TRBV7-9 with TRBJ2-1, with D perhaps TRBD1 or TRBD2 (5 bases each). Germline CDR1 and CDR2: SEHNR and FQNEAQ (reference sequence). V lost 3 bases to trimming and J lost 12 bases, with 12 bases between them. The CDR3 has 12 amino acids. The CDR3 loop reads CASSLFRDGQFF. The CDR3, as DNA: TGTGCCAGCAGCTTGTTTAGGGACGGGCAGTTCTTC.

The rearrangement joins TRBV4-3 to TRBJ1-3; no definite D call. The V gene's germline CDR1 is LGHNA and CDR2 YSLEER. This CDR3 spans 13 amino acids. Trimming cost V 4 bases and J 4 bases, with 8 bases left between them. The CDR3 region has the DNA TGCGCCAGCAGCCGTTTCCAAGGAAACACCATATATTTT. Its protein product is CASSRFQGNTIYF.

This chain links TRBV2 with TRBJ2-3; 12 bases are shared with TRBD2. Germline V gene lookup returns CDR1 SNHLY and CDR2 FYNNEI. V lost 8 bases to trimming and J lost 10 bases; unmatched junction nucleotides: 13. CDR3 length equals 15 residues. The DNA for the CDR3 is TGTGCCAGCCCCGAGAGGGCTAGCGGGGGGGACGCGCAGTATTTT. Its translation is CASPERASGGDAQYF.

The chain is built from TRBV25-1 and TRBJ2-7; D possibly corresponds to TRBD2 (6 bases). The CDR3 has 15 amino acids. Germline V lookup: CDR1 MGHDK, CDR2 SYGVNS. Trimming took off 5 bases at V and 2 bases at J, with 16 bases between the two ends. CDR3 coding DNA: TGTGCCAGCAGTATAGGCGGGGTTGGCGCCTACGAGCAGTACTTC. Translated: CASSIGGVGAYEQYF.

The chain joins TRBV5-6 to TRBJ1-1; 7 nucleotides line up with TRBD1. The germline V gene encodes CDR1 SGHDT and CDR2 YYEEEE. With 2 bases clipped from V and 6 bases from J, the junction kept 7 bases outside the gene matches. The CDR3 covers 14 residues. CDR3 sequence reads: CASSLRGPIPEAFF. In DNA, the CDR3 is TGTGCCAGCAGCTTAAGGGGGCCTATCCCTGAAGCTTTCTTT.

This rearrangement joins TRBV4-1 to TRBJ2-1; 10 nucleotides align to TRBD2. Germline values: CDR1 MGHRA, CDR2 YSYEKL. J gave up 6 bases and V 6 bases, and 11 bases lay outside the gene matches. The CDR3 length is 16 residues. The CDR3 region is CASRVGGTSDLNEQFF. The CDR3, as DNA: TGCGCCAGCAGAGTTGGGGGGACTAGCGACCTCAATGAGCAGTTCTTC.

The CDR3 region is CASSSTGIRETQYF. As DNA, the CDR3 is TGTGCCAGCAGTTCCACAGGGATTCGGGAGACCCAGTACTTC. The rearrangement uses TRBV28 and TRBJ2-5; TRBD1 might be the D (6 bases). Trimming removed 4 bases at V and 5 bases at J, with 14 bases between. The CDR3 has 14 amino acids. The germline CDR1 and CDR2 sequences are MDHEN and SYDVKM.

J is TRBJ1-1 and V is TRBV28; D is unresolved. This CDR3 is 13 amino acids long. V was clipped by 10 bases and J by 4 bases, with 16 bases between them. The V gene's germline CDR1 is MDHEN and CDR2 SYDVKM. CDR3 nucleotides: TGTGCCACTGCTCTAGCCCGGAGCACTGAAGCTTTCTTT. Its translation: CATALARSTEAFF.

The chain is built from TRBV2 and TRBJ2-7, with 7 bases lining up with TRBD1. Losses at the gene ends were 6 bases for V and 1 base for J; bases not matched to a gene: 6. This CDR3 comprises 14 residues. From germline, CDR1 is SNHLY and CDR2 FYNNEI. In nucleotides, the CDR3 is TGTGCCAGCAGCTCGACAGGGTGGTCCTACGAGCAGTACTTC. Amino acid sequence: CASSSTGWSYEQYF. The whole variable domain, filled in from reference TRBV2 and TRBJ2-7, reads EPEVTQTPSHQVTQMGQEVILRCVPISNHLYFYWYRQILGQKVEFLVSFYNNEISEKSEIFDDQFSVERPDGSNFTLKIRSTKLEDSAMYFCASSSTGWSYEQYFGPGTRLTVT.

The rearrangement links TRBV30 to TRBJ1-5, with D maybe TRBD1 (5 bases). CDR1 and CDR2 from the germline V gene are GTSNPN and SVGIG (reference sequence). The CDR3 consists of 14 residues. The V and J ends lost 2 bases and 4 bases respectively, with 12 bases between them. Written as DNA, the CDR3 is TGTGCCTGGAGTACGGGGGTAGGGAATCAGCCCCAGCATTTT. Its protein product is CAWSTGVGNQPQHF.

This clone occurred many times. The rearrangement uses TRBV25-1 and TRBJ1-2; unclear D gene. The CDR3 length is 11 residues. Between the trimmed V and J ends, which lost 3 bases and 8 bases, there was a span of 7 bases. The germline gives CDR1 MGHDK, CDR2 SYGVNS. The CDR3 reads CASSDGRGYTF. In DNA form, the CDR3 reads TGTGCCAGCAGTGATGGTAGAGGCTACACCTTC.

The gene calls are TRBV5-5 and TRBJ1-1, with 7 nucleotides matching TRBD1. The CDR3 contains 15 residues. With 3 bases clipped from V and 3 bases from J, the junction kept 8 bases outside the gene matches. Germline V gives CDR1 SGHKS, CDR2 YYEKEE (reference sequence). CDR3 protein: CASSYTGVDDTEAFF. The CDR3 region has the DNA TGTGCCAGCAGCTATACAGGGGTTGACGACACTGAAGCTTTCTTT.

By share, this clone counts as medium-sized (0.01 to 0.1%). The chain couples TRBV4-1 to TRBJ2-1; 13 bases are a match to TRBD2. With V trimmed by 4 bases and J by 6 bases, 3 bases remained unmatched. Germline-derived CDR1 and CDR2 are MGHRA and YSYEKL. The CDR3 is 15 residues long. CDR3 in DNA: TGCGCCAGCAGCCTACTAGCGGGGGGGCCCAATGAGCAGTTCTTC. This gives the protein CASSLLAGGPNEQFF.

This clone was seen once. Other DNA variants within this sample encode the same CDR3. V is TRBV6-1 and J is TRBJ2-7; no clear D gene. The germline V gene encodes CDR1 MNHNS and CDR2 SASEGT. The CDR3 runs to 10 residues. Trimming removed 6 bases from V and 1 base from J, with 1 base in between. CDR3 DNA: TGTGCCAGCAGATCCTACGAGCAGTACTTC. It encodes CASRSYEQYF.

This clone was recorded once. The chain joins TRBV29-1 to TRBJ2-7; tentatively, D is TRBD2 (7 bases). The V end was cut by 4 bases, the J end by 5 bases, with 15 bases between. The CDR3 is 13 residues long. The germline V gene encodes CDR1 SQVTM and CDR2 ANQGSEA. Here the CDR3 DNA reads TGCAGCGTTGCGGGGGGCGCAGCCCACGAGCAGTACTTC. Protein: CSVAGGAAHEQYF.

This chain uses TRBV7-9 with TRBJ1-2; 7 bases match TRBD1. V lost 5 bases, J lost 4 bases, and 10 bases stayed unmatched. Per germline, CDR1 SEHNR and CDR2 FQNEAQ (reference sequence). This CDR3 has 15 amino acids. The CDR3 DNA reads TGTGCCAGCAGCCCCGCCGGAACAGGGGTCTATGGCTACACCTTC. This codes for CASSPAGTGVYGYTF.

J is TRBJ2-5 and V is TRBV4-1; 10 bases agree with TRBD1. V was clipped by 1 base and J by 7 bases; unmatched bases: 9. Per the germline V gene, CDR1 is MGHRA and CDR2 is YSYEKL. The CDR3 consists of 16 residues. The CDR3 DNA reads TGCGCCAGCAGCCAAGTGACCGGACAGGGGGGACGGACCCAGTACTTC. It yields the protein CASSQVTGQGGRTQYF.